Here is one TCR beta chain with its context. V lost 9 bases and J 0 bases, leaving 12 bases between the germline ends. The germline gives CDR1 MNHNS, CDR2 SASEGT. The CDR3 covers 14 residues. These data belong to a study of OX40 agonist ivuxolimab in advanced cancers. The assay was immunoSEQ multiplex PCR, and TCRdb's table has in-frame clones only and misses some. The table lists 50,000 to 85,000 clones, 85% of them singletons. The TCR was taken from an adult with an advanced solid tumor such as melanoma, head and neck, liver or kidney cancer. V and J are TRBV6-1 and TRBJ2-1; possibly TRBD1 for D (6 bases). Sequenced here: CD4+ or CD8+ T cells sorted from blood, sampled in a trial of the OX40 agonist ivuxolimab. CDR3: CASNRASSYNEQFF. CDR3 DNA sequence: TGTGCCAGTAACAGGGCGAGCTCCTACAATGAGCAGTTCTTC.